A single sample gave rise to the 3 T cell receptor beta chains below, sequenced in a study of T cell changes during pregnancy in multiple sclerosis. TCRdb keeps only in-frame clones here, not all; method: immunoSEQ multiplex PCR. The table shows 40,000 or so clones, with roughly 90% occurring only once. Sequences were derived from CD8+ T cells from peripheral blood mononuclear cells, sampled in the first trimester of pregnancy. Every receptor here comes from a female donor with multiple sclerosis, enrolled in a pregnancy study.

The chain combines TRBV14 with TRBJ1-2; no firm D call. Per germline, CDR1 SGHDN and CDR2 FVKESK. There are 16 residues in the CDR3. The V end lost 0 bases, the J end lost 3 bases, and 14 bases lay between the germline ends. CDR3 nucleotide sequence: TGTGCCAGCAGCCAAGAATCAGGCCGCCCCGACTATGGCTACACCTTC. It translates to CASSQESGRPDYGYTF.

The chain joins TRBV4-3 to TRBJ2-1, with D tentatively TRBD1 (5 bases). V gave up 4 bases and J gave up 8 bases, with 12 bases separating them. The CDR3 sequence is 13 residues long. CDR1 is LGHNA and CDR2 is YSLEER in the germline V gene. The CDR3: CASSPPGADEQFF. DNA of the CDR3: TGCGCCAGCAGCCCGCCTGGGGCCGATGAGCAGTTCTTC.

The rearrangement links TRBV9 to TRBJ1-2; TRBD1 matches 9 bases. This CDR3 has 15 amino acids. Trimming cost V 3 bases and J 7 bases; bases outside gene matches: 10. Germline CDR1 reads SGDLS; CDR2 reads YYNGEE. The DNA of the CDR3 is TGTGCCAGCAGCGCCCCTACAGGGGGCTCGGGTGGCTACACCTTC. Translation gives CASSAPTGGSGGYTF.